The T cell receptor beta chain described here comes from a study of cytomegalovirus exposure and HLA in healthy donors. Overall study: The study placed 70% to 90% of its approximately 400 genotyped donors in the Caucasian-associated ancestry cluster.

The study ran its PCR with 60 Vbeta and 13 Jbeta primers. Produced via immunoSEQ multiplex PCR; TCRdb's table is partial and in-frame only. The sample has about 97,000 clones, approximately 87% seen once. To note about this clone: Its antigen is unidentified.

Among the donors, all were healthy bone marrow donors. V lost 2 bases and J 4 bases, leaving 8 bases between the germline ends. Germline assignment: CDR1 ENHRY and CDR2 SYGVKD. This CDR3 is built from 13 residues. Whole-study results and caveats: A later analysis linked a missense variant in DCLRE1C to the trimming of TCR beta V and J genes. With further analysis later on, most CMV-associated TCR beta chains appeared HLA-restricted.

This TCR was sampled from a man aged 40-49 years in good health and CMV-seronegative. V and J are TRBV10-3 and TRBJ1-2; possible D gene TRBD1, 6 bases. Sample: PBMCs. The CDR3 region has the DNA TGTGCCATCAGTGAGCAAGGGGGCTATGGCTACACCTTC. Translation: CAISEQGGYGYTF.